The next 25 T cell receptor beta chains were all read from a single sample in a study of cytomegalovirus exposure and HLA in healthy donors. The PCR used 60 Vbeta and 13 Jbeta primers. Measured with immunoSEQ multiplex PCR; TCRdb has only the in-frame clones, and not every one. The sample lists more than 80,000 clones; around 78% were seen once. Input material: PBMCs. These receptors all come from a man between 18 and 29 years old in good health and CMV-seropositive.

V is TRBV6-5 and J is TRBJ2-4, with 10 nucleotides matching TRBD1. Germline V gene data show CDR1 as MNHEY and CDR2 as SVGAGI. This CDR3 contains 15 residues. After removal of 6 bases from V and 7 bases from J, the junction contained 9 bases not matched to a gene. The chain's CDR3 is CASSHGQGGRNIQYF. The CDR3 bases are TGTGCCAGCAGCCACGGACAGGGGGGAAGGAACATTCAGTACTTC.

The CDR3 DNA follows: TGCACCAGCAGCCCCCCAAGTAGCGGGAGGGCCCTAGATGAGCAGTTCTTC. The encoded protein is CTSSPPSSGRALDEQFF. V usage is TRBV1 and J usage is TRBJ2-1; TRBD2 is taken as the D call from the table, unchecked against the DNA. TRBV1 is designated a pseudogene. This CDR3 comprises 17 residues.

The chain couples TRBV29-1 to TRBJ2-3, with D perhaps TRBD1 (6 bases). This CDR3 has 13 amino acids. V lost 2 bases and J 2 bases, leaving 8 bases between the germline ends. Germline V CDR1 and CDR2: SQVTM, ANQGSEA. In DNA, the CDR3 is TGCAGCGTTGAATGGGGGCCCACAGATACGCAGTATTTT. Its protein product is CSVEWGPTDTQYF.

The chain recombines TRBV9 with TRBJ2-1, with a tentative D call TRBD2 (5 bases). Trimming removed 3 bases from V and 8 bases from J, with 18 bases in between. This CDR3 comprises 15 residues. Germline CDR1 SGDLS, CDR2 YYNGEE. CDR3 coding DNA: TGTGCCAGCAGCGGTAGGAGGTTAGGGTTCGATGAGCAGTTCTTC. Its translation is CASSGRRLGFDEQFF.

The chain has TRBV5-4 and TRBJ2-7; a weak D match, TRBD2 (6 bases). Trimming shortened V by 3 bases and J by 3 bases, and 10 bases separated the two germline ends. There are 13 residues in the CDR3. CDR1 and CDR2 (germline): SGHNT, YYREEE (reference sequence). CDR3 in amino acids: CASSSGRGYEQYF. DNA for the CDR3: TGTGCCAGCAGCTCCGGGAGAGGCTACGAGCAGTACTTC.

The chain couples TRBV6-6 to TRBJ2-2; D ambiguous. With 6 bases removed from V and 8 bases from J, the gap between germline ends came to 7 bases. This CDR3 contains 11 residues. Per germline, CDR1 MNHNY and CDR2 SVGAGI (reference sequence). The CDR3 is CASSPMGELFF. CDR3 DNA sequence: TGTGCCAGCAGCCCCATGGGGGAGCTGTTTTTT.

Points on this clone: A read error may account for a junction end that differs from germline. This chain uses TRBV20-1 with TRBJ2-1; no clear D gene. The CDR3 runs to 11 residues. CDR1 is DFQATT and CDR2 is SNEGSKA in the germline V gene (reference sequence). The CDR3 is CSAGDPNEQFF. CDR3 coding DNA: TGCAGTGCTGGAGATCCTAATGAGCAGTTCTTC.

The chain recombines TRBV5-1 with TRBJ1-1; D call uncertain. CDR3 length: 16 amino acids. CDR1 is SGHRS and CDR2 is YFSETQ in the germline V gene. Trimming pared 0 bases from V and 2 bases from J, leaving 14 bases between. The CDR3 protein is CASSLAPPQTNTEAFF. The CDR3 region has the DNA TGCGCCAGCAGCTTGGCCCCCCCACAGACAAACACTGAAGCTTTCTTT.

This chain uses TRBV5-4 with TRBJ2-7, with 7 bases aligning to TRBD2. CDR1 is SGHNT, CDR2 YYREEE, per germline (reference sequence). The CDR3 runs to 16 residues. V lost 1 base and J lost 2; bases outside the gene matches: 9. CDR3 sequence reads: CASSLLTGLLPYEQYF. CDR3 in DNA: TGTGCCAGCAGCTTGTTGACGGGACTACTCCCCTACGAGCAGTACTTC.

The V and J genes are TRBV27 and TRBJ1-1; the D is unclear. V gave up 6 bases and J gave up 1 base, with 9 bases separating them. CDR3 length: 13 residues. CDR1 is MNHEY, CDR2 SMNVEV, per germline (reference sequence). The CDR3 nucleotides are TGTGCCAGCAGGGTCCGACAGAACACTGAAGCTTTCTTT. Its translation: CASRVRQNTEAFF.

The J gene is TRBJ2-7, the V gene TRBV10-3; D unclear. Per the germline V gene, CDR1 is ENHRY and CDR2 is SYGVKD. The CDR3 contains 13 residues. The V end was cut by 4 bases, the J end by 2 bases, with 9 bases between. CDR3 region: CAISAAVAYEQYF. CDR3 in DNA: TGTGCCATCAGTGCTGCTGTAGCCTACGAGCAGTACTTC.

The chain uses TRBV10-3 and TRBJ1-5, with D possibly TRBD1 on 6 matching bases. This CDR3 has 16 amino acids. The germline V gene encodes CDR1 ENHRY and CDR2 SYGVKD. The V gene lost 0 bases and the J gene lost 3 bases, with 12 bases spanning the gap. The CDR3 DNA sequence: TGTGCCATCAGTGAGTCCGAACAGGGCCCCAATCAGCCCCAGCATTTT. It specifies CAISESEQGPNQPQHF.

The chain combines TRBV29-1 with TRBJ2-7, with 9 nucleotides matching TRBD1. Unmatched junction bases numbered 13, after V lost 7 bases and J lost 6 bases. CDR1 and CDR2 from the germline V gene are SQVTM and ANQGSEA. The CDR3 is 14 amino acids. In nucleotides, the CDR3 is TGCAGCGCCCTTCCGGGACAGGGTAGGGGCGAGCAGTACTTC. Translating gives CSALPGQGRGEQYF.

V and J are TRBV6-4 and TRBJ2-5, with D possibly being TRBD2 (5 bases). Germline-derived CDR1 and CDR2 are MRHNA and SNTAGT. CDR3 length: 16 residues. V was clipped by 0 bases and J by 2 bases, with 13 bases between them. The CDR3 region has the DNA TGTGCCAGCAGTGACTCGGTCGGGGTGAGACAAGAGACCCAGTACTTC. This gives the protein CASSDSVGVRQETQYF.

This clone was recorded once. This rearrangement joins TRBV11-2 to TRBJ2-7, with D hard to call. Trimming left V 0 bases short and J 3 bases short, with 3 bases between. Germline CDR1 and CDR2: SGHAT and FQNNGV. This CDR3 is 12 amino acids long. The CDR3 sequence is CASSLDSYEQYF. DNA for the CDR3: TGTGCCAGCAGCTTAGACAGCTACGAGCAGTACTTC.

The rearrangement joins TRBV10-3 to TRBJ2-2; D unclear. The CDR3 totals 16 residues. Germline-derived CDR1 and CDR2 are ENHRY and SYGVKD. Trimming left V 6 bases short and J 0 bases short, with 14 bases between. The CDR3 protein is CAISFSLTANTGELFF. The CDR3 bases are TGTGCCATCAGCTTTTCCCTAACAGCGAACACCGGGGAGCTGTTTTTT.

The table lists this clone with a few counts. The gene calls are TRBV2 and TRBJ1-5, with D possibly TRBD1 on 5 matching bases. Germline loops: CDR1 SNHLY, CDR2 FYNNEI. Trimming cost V 0 bases and J 16 bases, with 13 bases left between them. The CDR3 runs 12 residues. The CDR3, as DNA: TGTGCCAGCAGTGAAGCCCGACAGTCATATCATTTT. It translates to CASSEARQSYHF. The full variable domain, in which reference TRBV2 and TRBJ1-5 provide the parts outside the CDR3, is EPEVTQTPSHQVTQMGQEVILRCVPISNHLYFYWYRQILGQKVEFLVSFYNNEISEKSEIFDDQFSVERPDGSNFTLKIRSTKLEDSAMYFCASSEARQSYHFGDGTRLSIL.

The CDR3 sequence: CASQINPNTEAFF. The CDR3 region has the DNA TGTGCCAGCCAGATCAATCCGAACACTGAAGCTTTCTTT. The V call is TRBV25-1, the J call TRBJ1-1; D uncertain. V dropped 8 bases and J dropped 1 base, with 11 bases sitting between them. The CDR3 is 13 amino acids. Germline-derived CDR1 and CDR2 are MGHDK and SYGVNS.

The gene calls are TRBV18 and TRBJ2-3; 9 bases are shared with TRBD1. Per the germline V gene, CDR1 is KGHSH and CDR2 is LQKENI. After removal of 1 base from V and 0 bases from J, the junction contained 2 bases not matched to a gene. The CDR3 runs to 16 residues. The chain's CDR3 is CASSPRDRASTDTQYF. The CDR3 DNA reads TGTGCCAGCTCACCACGGGACAGGGCTAGCACAGATACGCAGTATTTT.

This clone was seen once. The chain has TRBV6-5 and TRBJ2-7, with D hard to call. Germline V gene data show CDR1 as MNHEY and CDR2 as SVGAGI. V gave up 2 bases and J gave up 1 base, with 9 bases separating them. The CDR3 consists of 14 residues. Written as DNA, the CDR3 is TGTGCCAGCAGTTACGAGCGACTTTCCTACGAGCAGTACTTC. Translated: CASSYERLSYEQYF.

The genes are TRBV9 and TRBJ2-7, with 9 bases matching TRBD1. The CDR3 is 15 amino acids. From germline, CDR1 is SGDLS and CDR2 YYNGEE. The trim removed 2 bases at V and 2 bases at J, leaving 5 bases unmatched. CDR3 residues: CASSVGTGLTYEQYF. DNA of the CDR3: TGTGCCAGCAGCGTCGGGACAGGGCTGACCTACGAGCAGTACTTC.

This rearrangement joins TRBV29-1 to TRBJ1-2, with a tentative D call TRBD1 (6 bases). The CDR3 is 11 amino acids. V shed 7 bases and J shed 4 bases, with 10 bases lying between them. Germline-derived CDR1 and CDR2 are SQVTM and ANQGSEA. The CDR3, as DNA: TGCAGCGCCGGACAGAGCTATGGCTACACCTTC. Protein product: CSAGQSYGYTF.

The V gene is TRBV27, the J gene TRBJ2-7, with D tentatively TRBD1 (5 bases). Germline loops: CDR1 MNHEY, CDR2 SMNVEV (reference sequence). The CDR3 is made up of 15 amino acids. V was cut by 0 bases and J by 4 bases, with 13 bases left in between. The CDR3 region has the DNA TGTGCCAGCAGTTTATCGGCAGGGAAAATTTACGAGCAGTACTTC. Translated, it gives CASSLSAGKIYEQYF.

Notes on this clone: Its ends do not fully match the called genes, so a read error is possible. In nucleotides, the CDR3 is TGTGCTAGCAGCTTTGGGGGAGGCGAAGAGACCCAGTACTTC. Translated, it gives CASSFGGGEETQYF. This rearrangement joins TRBV7-7 to TRBJ2-5; maybe TRBD2 (6 bases). The germline gives CDR1 SSHAT, CDR2 FNYEAQ (reference sequence). The CDR3 has 14 amino acids.

This rearrangement joins TRBV7-8 to TRBJ1-1; a possible D gene is TRBD1 (5 bases). V was trimmed by 5 bases and J by 6 bases, leaving 13 bases between them. The CDR3 runs to 13 residues. Germline CDR1 SGHVS, CDR2 FQNEAQ. The CDR3 DNA follows: TGTGCCAGCAGCCAAGACGGGGGAGCTGAAGCTTTCTTT. Amino acids: CASSQDGGAEAFF.